This T cell receptor beta chain was captured by sequencing in a study of blood T cells in healthy people across ages. About the research overall: Capture via template switching afforded approximately one barcoded beta molecule per two T cells. Study-level points and caveats: Per-million-T-cell TCR beta diversity fell roughly linearly with age.

Regarding this clonotype: What it binds is unknown.

CDR1 SGHNT and CDR2 YYREEE come from the germline V gene (reference sequence). The CDR3 is 14 residues long. V dropped 2 bases and J dropped 0 bases, with 9 bases sitting between them. PCR was performed a second time for about 6 to 12 cycles using a sample-barcoded 5' primer and a J-beta primer mix. TCRdb passed the 5' RACE reads through MiXCR, listing each CDR3 protein once. Of 850,000 to 950,000 distinct CDR3 sequences listed, less than 35% are singletons. The sequence was collected from an elderly woman in good health. This sequence joins TRBV5-4 and TRBJ2-7; D unclear. The sample comprised blood. Written as DNA, the CDR3 is TGTGCCAGCAGCTTCTGGGCTGGCTCCTACGAGCAGTACTTC. Amino acid sequence: CASSFWAGSYEQYF.